This T cell receptor (beta chain) emerged from a study of monozygotic twins with inflammatory bowel disease. The cDNA of both the TCRalpha and TCRbeta chains was subjected to two nested PCRs of around 16 and 10 cycles. TCRdb reanalyzed the 5' RACE reads, giving one entry per CDR3 protein sequence and no DNA. The listing contains under 200,000 distinct CDR3 sequences. Notes on the study in general: IBD patients showed reduced TCRbeta diversity (inverse Simpson) versus healthy co-twins.

On this clonotype itself: The antigen is undetermined.

This TCR was recovered from a human donor with ulcerative colitis or Crohn's disease, or a healthy co-twin of an affected twin (not recorded which). The source material was blood.

This CDR3 reads CASTSERGNQPQHF. The chain uses TRBV6-6 and TRBJ1-5. Germline V gene lookup returns CDR1 MNHNY and CDR2 SVGAGI (reference sequence). There are 14 residues in the CDR3.